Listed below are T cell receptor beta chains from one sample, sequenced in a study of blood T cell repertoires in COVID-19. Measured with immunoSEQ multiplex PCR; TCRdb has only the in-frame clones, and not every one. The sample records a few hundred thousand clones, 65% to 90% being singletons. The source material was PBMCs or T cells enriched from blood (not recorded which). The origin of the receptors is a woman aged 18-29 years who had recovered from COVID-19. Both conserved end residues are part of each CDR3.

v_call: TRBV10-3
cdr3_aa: CAPRGAGGPTGELFF

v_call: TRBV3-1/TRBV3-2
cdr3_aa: CASSQGGGYEQYF

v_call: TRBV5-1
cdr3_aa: CASSADMNTEAFF

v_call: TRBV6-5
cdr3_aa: CASRTDNEQFF

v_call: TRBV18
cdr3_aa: CASSPKTITNGEKLFF

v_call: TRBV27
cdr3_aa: CASSYYGNEKLFF

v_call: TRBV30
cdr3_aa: CAWNPQRQPWNTGELFF

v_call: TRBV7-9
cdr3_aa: CASSFTGGNQPQHF

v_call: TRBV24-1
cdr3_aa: CATSHAGGNGELFF

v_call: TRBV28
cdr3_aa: CASSSLGTNMGEKLFF

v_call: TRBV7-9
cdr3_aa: CASSFADRGNTGELFF

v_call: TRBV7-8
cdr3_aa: CASSPQGGPYEQYF

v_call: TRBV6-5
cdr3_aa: CASSRQGGINIQYF

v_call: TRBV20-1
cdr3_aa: CSATSEGEQYF

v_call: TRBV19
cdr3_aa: CASSRSYGYTF

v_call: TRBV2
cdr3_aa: CASMGGTYGYTF

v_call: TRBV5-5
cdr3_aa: CASNLGGHYGYTF

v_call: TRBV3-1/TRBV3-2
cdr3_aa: CASSQRSNGYTF

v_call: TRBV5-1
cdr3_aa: CASSFGDENTEAFF

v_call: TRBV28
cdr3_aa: CASSLISGSETQYF

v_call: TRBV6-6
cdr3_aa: CASSPGGTSYNEQFF

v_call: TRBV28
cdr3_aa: CASRIGTAYGYTF

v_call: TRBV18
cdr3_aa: CASSGDSSYGYTF

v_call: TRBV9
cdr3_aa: CASSAPTGADTDTQYF

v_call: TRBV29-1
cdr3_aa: CSVEVGAGANVLTF

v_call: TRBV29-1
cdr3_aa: CSVEGTGPEAFF

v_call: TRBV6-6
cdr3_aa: CASRLRGGSNQPQHF

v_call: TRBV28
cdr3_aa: CASYSLGGAASPLHF

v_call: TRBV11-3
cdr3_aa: CASSYGQGKAFF

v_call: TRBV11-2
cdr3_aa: CASSSGQGRGNEKLFF

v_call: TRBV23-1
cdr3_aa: CASSQPGQVGQGGYGYTF

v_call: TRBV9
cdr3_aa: CASSARDRVSNEQFF

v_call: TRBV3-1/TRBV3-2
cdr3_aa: CASNGGTGANTEAFF

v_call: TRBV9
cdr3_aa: CASSAGQGIYGYTF

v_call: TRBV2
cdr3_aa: CAGDSGSSYNEQFF

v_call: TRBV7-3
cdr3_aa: CASSLQDSYYEQYF

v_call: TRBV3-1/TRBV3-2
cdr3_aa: CASSQDRTGGGETQYF

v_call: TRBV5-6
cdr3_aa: CASSLGHHMNTEAFF

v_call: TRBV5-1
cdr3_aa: CASSPGQPTDTQYF

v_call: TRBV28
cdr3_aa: CASSLLAGGRETQYF

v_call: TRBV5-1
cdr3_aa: CASSLWTGANEKLFF

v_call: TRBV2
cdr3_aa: CASSEVTGSQPQHF

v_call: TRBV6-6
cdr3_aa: CASSRGTALPPTYGYTF

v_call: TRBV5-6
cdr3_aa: CASSLSRTGRAGNTIYF